A selection of T cell receptor beta chains follows, all from one sample in a study of cytomegalovirus exposure and HLA in healthy donors. Here immunoSEQ multiplex PCR was the method, and the copy in TCRdb shows in-frame clones only, minus some. The repertoire holds more than 150,000 clones, with around 82% as singletons. Source material: PBMCs. These receptors were collected from a woman aged 50 to 65 in good health and CMV-seropositive. CDR3s include the opening cysteine and the closing phenylalanine or tryptophan. A D gene is named only where the DNA matches it firmly. The size of a clone is reported for some rows only, either as once, few or many, or as a class for expanded clones.

DNA: TGTGCCAGCTCATCCAGGGGGCGCCGAAACACCATATATTTT
CDR3: CASSSRGRRNTIYF
D: TRBD1
size: -
V: TRBV9
J: TRBJ1-3

DNA: TGTGCCAGCAGCTTGGGCGTGACCCGAGGGGAAAAACTGTTTTTT
CDR3: CASSLGVTRGEKLFF
D: -
size: -
V: TRBV7-8
J: TRBJ1-4

DNA: TGTGCCAGCAGTGATCGGCAGGTCCGGGGGGCTTTCTTT
CDR3: CASSDRQVRGAFF
D: -
size: -
V: TRBV2
J: TRBJ1-1

DNA: TGTGCCAGAAGCCCCTACAGAACAACTAATGAAAAACTGTTTTTT
CDR3: CARSPYRTTNEKLFF
D: -
size: -
V: TRBV5-3
J: TRBJ1-4

DNA: TGCGCCAGCGGGCTAGGACAGGGGAACACTGAAGCTTTCTTT
CDR3: CASGLGQGNTEAFF
D: TRBD1
size: -
V: TRBV5-1
J: TRBJ1-1

DNA: TGTGCCAGCAGAATCCCGGGACACTTACCCCACGAGCAGTACTTC
CDR3: CASRIPGHLPHEQYF
D: -
size: once
V: TRBV2
J: TRBJ2-7

DNA: TGTGCCAGCTCCCCTCGTGAGAATTCCTACGAGCAGTACTTC
CDR3: CASSPRENSYEQYF
D: -
size: once
V: TRBV18
J: TRBJ2-7

DNA: TGTGCCAGTAGTCCGGGGACAGGGGATCGGAATCAGCCCCAGCATTTT
CDR3: CASSPGTGDRNQPQHF
D: TRBD1
size: -
V: TRBV19
J: TRBJ1-5

DNA: TGTGCCAGCAGTTATTTAGGGGGACAGGGGAGCACTGAAGCTTTCTTT
CDR3: CASSYLGGQGSTEAFF
D: TRBD1
size: -
V: TRBV6-6
J: TRBJ1-1

DNA: TGTGCCAGCAGCAGGGGACAGGGTTCACCCCTCCACTTT
CDR3: CASSRGQGSPLHF
D: TRBD1
size: -
V: TRBV11-3
J: TRBJ1-6

DNA: TGCGCCAGCAGCCCCGGACTAGCGTACACAGATACGCAGTATTTT
CDR3: CASSPGLAYTDTQYF
D: TRBD2
size: once
V: TRBV5-1
J: TRBJ2-3

DNA: TGTGCCAGCAGGCCCGGGACAGGGCCGAACGTAGGCTACGAGCAGTACTTC
CDR3: CASRPGTGPNVGYEQYF
D: TRBD1
size: -
V: TRBV27
J: TRBJ2-7

DNA: TGTGCCAGTAGTATGCTTCAGGGCCCGGATAACCTGTTTTTT
CDR3: CASSMLQGPDNLFF
D: -
size: -
V: TRBV19
J: TRBJ1-4

DNA: TGCACCACCCGGGCGGGACTCTCTTTTACCATGGGGAACAATGAGCAGTTCTTC
CDR3: CTTRAGLSFTMGNNEQFF
D: -
size: -
V: TRBV29-1
J: TRBJ2-1

DNA: TGTGCCAGCAGCCAAGGGACAGGGGGCTGGAGTGAGCAGTTCTTC
CDR3: CASSQGTGGWSEQFF
D: TRBD1
size: -
V: TRBV14
J: TRBJ2-1

DNA: TGTGCCAGCAGCTTGGGGCCAGGGGAGTTGGGGGCCAACGTCCTGACTTTC
CDR3: CASSLGPGELGANVLTF
D: -
size: -
V: TRBV5-4
J: TRBJ2-6

DNA: TGTGCCAGCAGTGAAGCGTATGGCTCACCCCTCCACTTT
CDR3: CASSEAYGSPLHF
D: -
size: -
V: TRBV2
J: TRBJ1-6

DNA: TGTGCCAGCAGCTTCGGCAGGGGAATTAGCTACACCTTC
CDR3: CASSFGRGISYTF
D: -
size: -
V: TRBV7-2
J: TRBJ1-2

DNA: TGTGCCAGCTCACCAAGAGCTAGGGGTCAAGAGACCCAGTACTTC
CDR3: CASSPRARGQETQYF
D: -
size: -
V: TRBV18
J: TRBJ2-5

DNA: TGCGCCAGCAGCCCACTAGCGGGGGGGGACAATGAGCAGTTCTTC
CDR3: CASSPLAGGDNEQFF
D: TRBD2
size: -
V: TRBV5-1
J: TRBJ2-1

DNA: TGTGCCAGCAGGGGGATTGACAGCCGCACAGATACGCAGTATTTT
CDR3: CASRGIDSRTDTQYF
D: -
size: -
V: TRBV6-6
J: TRBJ2-3

DNA: TGTGCCAGCAGCTTAGGGGCGTACGAGCAGTACTTC
CDR3: CASSLGAYEQYF
D: -
size: -
V: TRBV7-9
J: TRBJ2-7

DNA: TGTGCCAGCAGTGAAGTGGGGGGTATAGTGTACGAGCAGTACTTC
CDR3: CASSEVGGIVYEQYF
D: -
size: few
V: TRBV6-1
J: TRBJ2-7

DNA: TGTGCCAGCAGTTACCCCGGGCAGGGAAAAAATGAAAAACTGTTTTTT
CDR3: CASSYPGQGKNEKLFF
D: -
size: -
V: TRBV28
J: TRBJ1-4

DNA: TGCGCCAGCAGCTTGGCCGGGACAGGGGTTATGAACACTGAAGCTTTCTTT
CDR3: CASSLAGTGVMNTEAFF
D: TRBD1
size: -
V: TRBV5-1
J: TRBJ1-1

DNA: TGTGCCAGCAGCGTCGGGACACTGAACACTGAAGCTTTCTTT
CDR3: CASSVGTLNTEAFF
D: -
size: -
V: TRBV27
J: TRBJ1-1

DNA: TGTGCCAGCAGCGCCCAGGGGGCGAACACTGAAGCTTTCTTT
CDR3: CASSAQGANTEAFF
D: TRBD1
size: -
V: TRBV7-3
J: TRBJ1-1

DNA: TGTGCCAGCAGTTACTCGTTCAGCGGGGGGGAATACGAGCAGTACTTC
CDR3: CASSYSFSGGEYEQYF
D: TRBD2
size: -
V: TRBV6-5
J: TRBJ2-7

DNA: TGTGCCAGTAGTATTGTAGGGGCCGGGGAGCTGTTTTTT
CDR3: CASSIVGAGELFF
D: -
size: -
V: TRBV19
J: TRBJ2-2

DNA: TGTGCCAGCAGCGTAGGACTAGCGGGGGGCCACTACGAGCAGTACTTC
CDR3: CASSVGLAGGHYEQYF
D: TRBD2
size: -
V: TRBV5-6
J: TRBJ2-7

DNA: TGTGCCAGCAGCTTAAAATCGACGGGGGGCGCCCCCGTCGACGGCTACACCTTC
CDR3: CASSLKSTGGAPVDGYTF
D: -
size: few
V: TRBV7-3
J: TRBJ1-2

DNA: TGTGCCAGCAGCGCGACAGGGGGAGACTATGGCTACACCTTC
CDR3: CASSATGGDYGYTF
D: TRBD1
size: -
V: TRBV9
J: TRBJ1-2

DNA: TGTGCCAGCAGTTTATCGGAACAGGGGATATACACCTTC
CDR3: CASSLSEQGIYTF
D: TRBD1
size: -
V: TRBV27
J: TRBJ1-2

DNA: TGCGCCAGCAGCCGGGAGCGGGGGCCCGGGATTGAGCAGTTCTTC
CDR3: CASSRERGPGIEQFF
D: TRBD2
size: -
V: TRBV4-3
J: TRBJ2-1

DNA: TGCGCCAGCAGCTTGGTTGGATGGGGGGCGACAGGGAACAATTCACCCCTCCACTTT
CDR3: CASSLVGWGATGNNSPLHF
D: TRBD1
size: once
V: TRBV5-1
J: TRBJ1-6

DNA: TGTGCCACCAGCATGGCCGGGATTGAGCAGTTCTTC
CDR3: CATSMAGIEQFF
D: -
size: -
V: TRBV15
J: TRBJ2-1

DNA: TGCGCCAGACAGGGTTCCTATAATTCACCCCTCCACTTT
CDR3: CARQGSYNSPLHF
D: -
size: -
V: TRBV5-1
J: TRBJ1-6

DNA: TGTGCCAGCAGTCACCGGGGGGTCGGTACGCAGTATTTT
CDR3: CASSHRGVGTQYF
D: TRBD2
size: -
V: TRBV27
J: TRBJ2-3

DNA: TGTGCCAGCAGCCCGCTGGCAGGGTCAGCCTACGAGCAGTACTTC
CDR3: CASSPLAGSAYEQYF
D: -
size: few
V: TRBV14
J: TRBJ2-7

DNA: TGCGCCAGCAGTCCTGACAGGTCAACCTACAATGAGCAGTTCTTC
CDR3: CASSPDRSTYNEQFF
D: -
size: -
V: TRBV10-2
J: TRBJ2-1

DNA: TGTGCCAGTAGTACCTCTCCCCCCTCCTACGAGCAGTACTTC
CDR3: CASSTSPPSYEQYF
D: -
size: few
V: TRBV19
J: TRBJ2-7

DNA: TGTGCCAGCAGTTATCTGAGACAGGGTACTTCTAATGGCTACACCTTC
CDR3: CASSYLRQGTSNGYTF
D: TRBD1
size: -
V: TRBV6-6
J: TRBJ1-2

DNA: TGTGCCAGCAGCAAAAATGGCCTAGCGGGGGGGCGGTATACCGGGGAGCTGTTTTTT
CDR3: CASSKNGLAGGRYTGELFF
D: -
size: few
V: TRBV21-1
J: TRBJ2-2

DNA: TGTGCCGGGGGGTTTGGTGAGCAGTTCTTC
CDR3: CAGGFGEQFF
D: -
size: -
V: TRBV30
J: TRBJ2-1

DNA: TGTGCCAGCAGCTTGGGACTAGCGGGCCTCAATGAGCAGTTCTTC
CDR3: CASSLGLAGLNEQFF
D: TRBD2
size: -
V: TRBV7-3
J: TRBJ2-1

DNA: TGCGCCAGCAGCCAAGGACTAAATGAGCAGTTCTTC
CDR3: CASSQGLNEQFF
D: -
size: -
V: TRBV4-1
J: TRBJ2-1

DNA: TGCGCCAGCAGCTTGGGACCGGGACAAGACTATGGCTACACCTTC
CDR3: CASSLGPGQDYGYTF
D: -
size: -
V: TRBV5-1
J: TRBJ1-2

DNA: TGTGCAAGTCGCAACGGGGGTCCGTCCTACGAGCAGTACTTC
CDR3: CASRNGGPSYEQYF
D: -
size: -
V: TRBV12-2
J: TRBJ2-7

DNA: TGTGCCAGCTCACCCGGGACAGGCGGCTTAGGTGAAGCTTTCTTT
CDR3: CASSPGTGGLGEAFF
D: TRBD1
size: -
V: TRBV18
J: TRBJ1-1

DNA: TGCGCCAGCAGAACCCCGGGTAAGGCCACAGATACGCAGTATTTT
CDR3: CASRTPGKATDTQYF
D: -
size: -
V: TRBV5-1
J: TRBJ2-3

DNA: TGTGCCAGCAGTGTGGGGACTAGCGCCGGGGAGCTGTTTTTT
CDR3: CASSVGTSAGELFF
D: TRBD2
size: -
V: TRBV2
J: TRBJ2-2

DNA: TGTGCCACCAGCATAGGGGTCGACACTGAAGCTTTCTTT
CDR3: CATSIGVDTEAFF
D: -
size: -
V: TRBV15
J: TRBJ1-1

DNA: TGCGCCAGCAGCCAAATGAGGCGGGACCACACAGATACGCAGTATTTT
CDR3: CASSQMRRDHTDTQYF
D: -
size: -
V: TRBV4-3
J: TRBJ2-3

DNA: TGTGCCAGCAGCCGAGGGGGCGAATCCTATGGCTACACCTTC
CDR3: CASSRGGESYGYTF
D: TRBD1
size: -
V: TRBV14
J: TRBJ1-2

DNA: TGTGCCAGCAGCCCTCGGGGGGTCATAGGGGATGAGCAGTTCTTC
CDR3: CASSPRGVIGDEQFF
D: TRBD2
size: -
V: TRBV13
J: TRBJ2-1

DNA: TGTGCCAGCAGTGAACCCGGGGTGTGGGCCTACGAGCAGTACTTC
CDR3: CASSEPGVWAYEQYF
D: -
size: -
V: TRBV6-1
J: TRBJ2-7

DNA: TGTGCCAGCAGCCATGCGACTAGCGGGGAACCAGATACGCAGTATTTT
CDR3: CASSHATSGEPDTQYF
D: TRBD2
size: -
V: TRBV9
J: TRBJ2-3